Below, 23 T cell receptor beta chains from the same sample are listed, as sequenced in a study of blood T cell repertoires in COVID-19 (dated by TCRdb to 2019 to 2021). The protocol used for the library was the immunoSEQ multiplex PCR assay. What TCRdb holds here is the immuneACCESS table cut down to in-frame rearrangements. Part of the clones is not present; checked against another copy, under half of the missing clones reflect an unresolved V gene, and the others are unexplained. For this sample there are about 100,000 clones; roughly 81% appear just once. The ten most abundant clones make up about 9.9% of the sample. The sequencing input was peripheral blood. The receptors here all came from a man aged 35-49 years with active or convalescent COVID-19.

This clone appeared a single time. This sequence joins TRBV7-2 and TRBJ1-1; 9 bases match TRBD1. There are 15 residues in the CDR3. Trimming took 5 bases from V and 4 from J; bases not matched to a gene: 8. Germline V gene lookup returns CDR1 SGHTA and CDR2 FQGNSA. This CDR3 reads CASSGYRGRATEAFF. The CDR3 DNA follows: TGTGCCAGCAGCGGATACAGGGGGCGCGCCACTGAAGCTTTCTTT. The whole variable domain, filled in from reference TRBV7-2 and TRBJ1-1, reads GAGVSQSPSNKVTEKGKDVELRCDPISGHTALYWYRQSLGQGLEFLIYFQGNSAPDKSGLPSDRFSAERTGGSVSTLTIQRTQQEDSAVYLCASSGYRGRATEAFFGQGTRLTVV.

The CDR3 DNA reads as TGTGCCAGCAGCTTAGGCAGGGATGGAAACACCATATATTTT. It is translated as CASSLGRDGNTIYF. J is TRBJ1-3 and V is TRBV7-9; possibly TRBD1 for D (5 bases). Trimming took 1 base from V and 3 from J, leaving 7 bases between them. Germline V lookup: CDR1 SEHNR, CDR2 FQNEAQ (reference sequence). CDR3 length equals 14 residues.

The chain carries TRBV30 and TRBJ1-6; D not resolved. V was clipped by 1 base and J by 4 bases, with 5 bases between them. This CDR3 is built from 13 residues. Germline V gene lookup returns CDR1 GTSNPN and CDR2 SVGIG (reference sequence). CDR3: CAWSEQYNSPLHF. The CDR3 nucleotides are TGTGCCTGGAGTGAACAGTATAATTCACCCCTCCACTTT.

The CDR3 DNA reads TGTGCCACCAGTGAACGTCCGGGACTAGCGGGGAAGCGGACCTCCAATGAGCAGTTCTTC. As protein: CATSERPGLAGKRTSNEQFF. V and J are TRBV24-1 and TRBJ2-1, with 13 positions matching TRBD2. This CDR3 contains 20 residues. With 4 bases clipped from V and 6 bases from J, the junction kept 17 bases outside the gene matches. Germline V lookup: CDR1 KGHDR, CDR2 SFDVKD.

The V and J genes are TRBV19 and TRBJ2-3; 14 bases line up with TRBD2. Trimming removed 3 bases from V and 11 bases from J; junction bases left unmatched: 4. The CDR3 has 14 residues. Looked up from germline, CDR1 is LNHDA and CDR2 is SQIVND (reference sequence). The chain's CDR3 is CASSIGTSGGMQYF. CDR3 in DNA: TGTGCCAGTAGTATCGGGACTAGCGGGGGAATGCAGTATTTT.

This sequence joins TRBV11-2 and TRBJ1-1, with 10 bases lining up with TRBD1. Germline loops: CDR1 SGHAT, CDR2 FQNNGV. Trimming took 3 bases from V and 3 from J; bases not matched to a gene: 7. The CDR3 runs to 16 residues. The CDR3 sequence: CASSLIIGTGDTEAFF. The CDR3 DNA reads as TGTGCCAGCAGCTTGATCATAGGGACAGGGGACACTGAAGCTTTCTTT.

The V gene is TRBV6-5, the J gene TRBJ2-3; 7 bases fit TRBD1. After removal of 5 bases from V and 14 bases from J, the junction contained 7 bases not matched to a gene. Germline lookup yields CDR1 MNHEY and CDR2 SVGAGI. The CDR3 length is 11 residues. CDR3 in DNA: TGTGCCAGCAGTCAGCAGGGGGTTTGGTATTTT. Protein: CASSQQGVWYF.

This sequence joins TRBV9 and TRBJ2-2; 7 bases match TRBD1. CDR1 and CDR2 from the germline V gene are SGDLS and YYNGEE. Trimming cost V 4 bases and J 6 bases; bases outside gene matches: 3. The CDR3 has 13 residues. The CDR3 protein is CASSFGTAGELFF. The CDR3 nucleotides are TGTGCCAGCAGCTTCGGGACAGCCGGGGAGCTGTTTTTT.

The CDR3 is CASRPDRGVAKNIQYF. For the CDR3, the DNA is TGTGCCAGCAGACCCGACAGGGGCGTAGCCAAAAACATTCAGTACTTC. The chain uses TRBV2 and TRBJ2-4; 8 bases agree with TRBD1. The ends lost 6 bases at V and 0 bases at J; junction bases unmatched: 7. Germline V gene data show CDR1 as SNHLY and CDR2 as FYNNEI. This CDR3 is 16 amino acids long.

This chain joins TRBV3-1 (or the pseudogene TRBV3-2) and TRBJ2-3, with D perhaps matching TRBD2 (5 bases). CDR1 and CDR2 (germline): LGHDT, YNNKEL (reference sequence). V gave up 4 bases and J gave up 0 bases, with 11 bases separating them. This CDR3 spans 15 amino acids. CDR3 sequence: CASSRRSTSTDTQYF. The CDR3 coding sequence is TGTGCCAGCAGCCGGAGGAGCACTAGCACAGATACGCAGTATTTT.

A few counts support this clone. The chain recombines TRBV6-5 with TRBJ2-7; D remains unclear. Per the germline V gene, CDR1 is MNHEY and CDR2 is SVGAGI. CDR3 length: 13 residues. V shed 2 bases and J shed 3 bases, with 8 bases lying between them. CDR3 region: CASSYTTDYEQYF. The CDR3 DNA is TGTGCCAGCAGTTACACCACAGACTACGAGCAGTACTTC.

The CDR3 bases are TGTGCCAGCAGTGAAGGGCAGGGTATGAGTCAGCCCCAGCATTTT. It specifies CASSEGQGMSQPQHF. The chain uses TRBV6-1 and TRBJ1-5, with TRBD1 as a possible D gene (5 bases). Germline-derived CDR1 and CDR2 are MNHNS and SASEGT. Trimming removed 1 base from V and 6 bases from J, with 13 bases in between. The CDR3 length is 15 residues.

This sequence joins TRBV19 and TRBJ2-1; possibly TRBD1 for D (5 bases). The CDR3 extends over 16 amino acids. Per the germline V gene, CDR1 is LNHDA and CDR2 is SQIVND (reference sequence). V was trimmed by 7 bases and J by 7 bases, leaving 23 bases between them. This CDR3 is CASTMGRVVGGNEQFF. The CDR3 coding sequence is TGTGCCAGTACCATGGGGCGAGTCGTAGGTGGGAATGAGCAGTTCTTC.

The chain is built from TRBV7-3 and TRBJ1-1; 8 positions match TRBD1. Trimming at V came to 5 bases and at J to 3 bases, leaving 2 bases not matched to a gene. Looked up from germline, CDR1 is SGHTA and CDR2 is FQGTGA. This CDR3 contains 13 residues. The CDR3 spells CASSKDRDTEAFF. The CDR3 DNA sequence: TGTGCCAGCAGCAAGGACAGGGACACTGAAGCTTTCTTT.

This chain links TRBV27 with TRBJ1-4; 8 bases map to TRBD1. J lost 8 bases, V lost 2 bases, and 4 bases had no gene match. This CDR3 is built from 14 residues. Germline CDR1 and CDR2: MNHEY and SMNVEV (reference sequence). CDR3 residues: CASSLQGAGEKLFF. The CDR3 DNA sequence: TGTGCCAGCAGTTTACAGGGGGCGGGGGAAAAACTGTTTTTT.

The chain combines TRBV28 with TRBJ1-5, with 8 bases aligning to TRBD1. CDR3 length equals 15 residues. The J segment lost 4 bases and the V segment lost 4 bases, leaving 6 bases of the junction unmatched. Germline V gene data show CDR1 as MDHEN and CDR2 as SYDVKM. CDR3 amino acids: CASSSGQVLNQPQHF. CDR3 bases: TGTGCCAGCAGTTCGGGACAGGTCTTGAATCAGCCCCAGCATTTT.

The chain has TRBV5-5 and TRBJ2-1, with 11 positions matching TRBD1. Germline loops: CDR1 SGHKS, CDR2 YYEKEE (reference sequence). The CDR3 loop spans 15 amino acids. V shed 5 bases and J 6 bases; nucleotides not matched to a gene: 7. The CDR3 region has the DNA TGTGCCAGCAGGTCGGGACAGGGGGTAGCCAATGAGCAGTTCTTC. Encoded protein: CASRSGQGVANEQFF.

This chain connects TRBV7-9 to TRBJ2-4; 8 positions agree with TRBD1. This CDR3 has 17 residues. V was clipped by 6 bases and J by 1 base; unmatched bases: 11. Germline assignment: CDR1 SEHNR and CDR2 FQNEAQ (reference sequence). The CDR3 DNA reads TGTGCCAGCAGTCCTCCCCAGGGGGCCTCGGCCAAAAACATTCAGTACTTC. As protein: CASSPPQGASAKNIQYF.

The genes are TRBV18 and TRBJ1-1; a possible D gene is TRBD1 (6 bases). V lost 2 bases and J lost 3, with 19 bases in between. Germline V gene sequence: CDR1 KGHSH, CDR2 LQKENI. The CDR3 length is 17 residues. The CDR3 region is CASSPSEGGRVDTEAFF. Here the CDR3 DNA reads TGTGCCAGCTCACCAAGTGAGGGGGGGCGGGTGGACACTGAAGCTTTCTTT.

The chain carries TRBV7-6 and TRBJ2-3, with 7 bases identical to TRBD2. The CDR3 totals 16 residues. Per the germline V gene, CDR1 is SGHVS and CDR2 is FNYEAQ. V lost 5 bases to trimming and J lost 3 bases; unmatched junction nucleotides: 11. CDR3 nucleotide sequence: TGTGCCAGCAGCCCCGCCCCCCAGCGGGGAACAGATACGCAGTATTTT. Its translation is CASSPAPQRGTDTQYF.

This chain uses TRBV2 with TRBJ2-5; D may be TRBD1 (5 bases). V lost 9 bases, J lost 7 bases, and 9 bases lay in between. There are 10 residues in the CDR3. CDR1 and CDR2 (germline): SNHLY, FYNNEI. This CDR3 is CASQGGTQYF. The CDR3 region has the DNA TGTGCCAGTCAGGGTGGGACCCAGTACTTC.

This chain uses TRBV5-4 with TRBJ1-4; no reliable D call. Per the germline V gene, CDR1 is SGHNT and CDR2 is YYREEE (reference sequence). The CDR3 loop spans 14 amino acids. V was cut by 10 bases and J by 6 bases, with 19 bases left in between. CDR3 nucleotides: TGTGCCTGCGGCCGGGGTGGGGAATATGAAAAACTGTTTTTT. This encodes CACGRGGEYEKLFF.

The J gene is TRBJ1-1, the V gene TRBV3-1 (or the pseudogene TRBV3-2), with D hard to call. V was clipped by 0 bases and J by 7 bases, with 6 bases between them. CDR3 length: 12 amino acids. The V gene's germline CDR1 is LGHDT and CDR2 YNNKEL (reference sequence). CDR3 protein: CASSQDSGEAFF. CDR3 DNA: TGTGCCAGCAGCCAAGATTCGGGTGAAGCTTTCTTT.